These 11 T cell receptor beta chains came from one sample sequenced in a study of T cells expressing NK-cell markers. With the 5' RACE reads reprocessed, TCRdb shows one record per CDR3 protein and no DNA. The sample table includes 550,000 to 600,000 distinct CDR3 sequences. Sequencing used blood T cells: a sorted CD56 or NKG2C T cell subset, CD4+ or CD8+ T cells, or bulk PBMC T cells (not recorded which). The receptors shown here come from a man between 18 and 29 years old in good health.

V is TRBV12-3 or TRBV12-4 and J is TRBJ2-1; with no DNA, the TCRdb D assignment of TRBD1 cannot be verified. CDR3 size: 13 residues. CDR3 sequence: CASTLGPRDEQFF.

V gene TRBV2 combines with J gene TRBJ1-1. The V gene's germline CDR1 is SNHLY and CDR2 FYNNEI. CDR3 length equals 13 residues. The CDR3 sequence is CASSENGRTEAFF.

The chain recombines TRBV24-1 with TRBJ2-1; there is no DNA to check the TCRdb D call of TRBD2. The germline CDR1 and CDR2 sequences are KGHDR and SFDVKD. The CDR3 totals 13 residues. The CDR3 is CATSGSGKQEQFF.

The chain joins TRBV9 to TRBJ2-7. In germline, CDR1 is SGDLS, CDR2 YYNGEE. There are 15 residues in the CDR3. The CDR3 protein is CASSVSSNQAYEQYF.

J is TRBJ2-3 and V is TRBV29-1; absent DNA, TCRdb's TRBD1 call cannot be checked. Germline CDR1 SQVTM, CDR2 ANQGSEA. CDR3 length: 12 amino acids. CDR3 sequence: CSVRADTDTQYF.

The V gene is TRBV7-3, the J gene TRBJ2-6. Germline V CDR1 and CDR2: SGHTA, FQGTGA. The CDR3 consists of 14 residues. CDR3 loop: CASSSRVGANVLTF.

The rearrangement uses TRBV10-3 and TRBJ2-3. The CDR3 sequence is 15 residues long. The V gene's germline CDR1 is ENHRY and CDR2 SYGVKD. This chain's CDR3 is CAIRGSETSTDTQYF.

This chain joins TRBV19 and TRBJ1-6. The germline V gene has CDR1 LNHDA and CDR2 SQIVND (reference sequence). This CDR3 has 14 residues. The CDR3 sequence: CASRRDSRGSPLHF.

The rearrangement joins TRBV11-2 to TRBJ2-7. The CDR3 sequence is 16 residues long. Germline CDR1 SGHAT, CDR2 FQNNGV. The CDR3 spells CASKAGWRSKNYEQYF.

This sequence joins TRBV15 and TRBJ2-7; TCRdb outputs TRBD2, but without DNA this stays unchecked. Germline V gene data show CDR1 as LNHNV and CDR2 as YYDKDF (reference sequence). The length of the CDR3 is 15 residues. CDR3 loop: CATSKKREGLHEQYF. Complete variable domain (other parts from reference TRBV15 and TRBJ2-7): DAMVIQNPRYQVTQFGKPVTLSCSQTLNHNVMYWYQQKSSQAPKLLFHYYDKDFNNEADTPDNFQSRRPNTSFCFLDIRSPGLGDTAMYLCATSKKREGLHEQYFGPGTRLTVT.

V and J are TRBV7-9 and TRBJ2-2; with no DNA, the TCRdb D assignment of TRBD1 cannot be verified. The CDR3 is 16 amino acids. The germline V gene has CDR1 SEHNR and CDR2 FQNEAQ (reference sequence). The CDR3: CASRGRTGGNTGELFF.